This T cell receptor (beta chain) appears in the sequencing data of a study of blood T cell repertoires in COVID-19. On the study more broadly: Material from acute and convalescent COVID-19 was sourced from the United States, Italy and Spain. T cells, B-cell-depleted T cells, or PBMCs supplied cDNA or gDNA.

Original handling: Amplification of reference gene primers was used by the study to estimate nucleated cell counts. The protocol was immunoSEQ multiplex PCR, while the TCRdb copy is restricted to in-frame clones and leaves out a portion. That table supplies the V and J calls and clone size; D and trimming were determined from the DNA. The sample has roughly 480,000 clones, about 88% seen once. Seattle patients were enrolled during active infection and followed longitudinally. Per germline, CDR1 SGHNT and CDR2 YYREEE (reference sequence). The CDR3 has 14 amino acids. The V end lost 4 bases, the J end lost 1 base, and 10 bases lay between the germline ends. Details on this clone: In the same sample, other DNA sequences code for this CDR3.

The receptor was derived from a man younger than 35 with COVID-19, enrolled during active disease. This sequence joins TRBV5-4 and TRBJ2-3; a weak D match, TRBD2 (7 bases). Sample: peripheral blood. CDR3 nucleotide sequence: TGTGCCAGCAGCCTAGGGGGGGGCACAGATACGCAGTATTTT. Residues: CASSLGGGTDTQYF.